These 24 T cell receptor beta chains share one sample of origin, sequenced in a study of vaccination effects on CD4 cells after COVID-19. The data were produced by immunoSEQ multiplex PCR, yet TCRdb's version contains in-frame clones alone and is incomplete. The sample carries 70,000 to 85,000 clones, 70% to 90% recorded once. No antigens are known for them. In the ViraFEST assay, antigen-specific CD4+ clonotypes were identified by expansion after peptide-pool stimulation. Following 10 days of culture, CD4+ T cells were isolated. Two-dose BNT162b2 or mRNA-1273 vaccination was given to participants. The sequences come from CD4+ T cells from PBMCs cultured with HCoV-229E spike peptides, collected after COVID-19 vaccination. All receptors derive from a human donor who received a COVID-19 vaccine.

V gene TRBV5-1 combines with J gene TRBJ2-6; 8 bases align to TRBD1. The J segment lost 0 bases and the V segment lost 0 bases, leaving 11 bases of the junction unmatched. Germline loops: CDR1 SGHRS, CDR2 YFSETQ. This CDR3 is 20 amino acids long. The CDR3 sequence: CASSLASPGQVSSGANVLTF. The CDR3 DNA sequence: TGCGCCAGCAGCTTGGCTTCCCCGGGACAGGTTAGCTCTGGGGCCAACGTCCTGACTTTC.

This clone was recorded a few times. The chain carries TRBV18 and TRBJ1-2, with TRBD1 identical over 11 bases. The CDR3 loop spans 15 amino acids. V shed 4 bases and J 5 bases; nucleotides not matched to a gene: 6. The germline V gene has CDR1 KGHSH and CDR2 LQKENI. This chain's CDR3 is CASSLTWDRGYGYTF. DNA of the CDR3: TGTGCCAGCTCACTCACCTGGGACAGGGGGTATGGCTACACCTTC.

The chain uses TRBV7-2 and TRBJ1-3; D unresolved. Germline V lookup: CDR1 SGHTA, CDR2 FQGNSA. V was trimmed by 7 bases and J by 4 bases, leaving 11 bases between them. This CDR3 has 13 residues. The CDR3 DNA is TGTGCCAGCAATTTAGCGGCGGGAAACACCATATATTTT. It translates to CASNLAAGNTIYF.

The V gene is TRBV27, the J gene TRBJ1-5, with 8 bases that match TRBD1. The germline CDR1 and CDR2 sequences are MNHEY and SMNVEV (reference sequence). V shed 2 bases, J shed 4 bases, and the junction held 1 base outside the gene matches. The CDR3 consists of 14 residues. In DNA, the CDR3 is TGTGCCAGCAGTTTACGACAGGGGAATCAGCCCCAGCATTTT. Its protein is CASSLRQGNQPQHF.

The chain combines TRBV18 with TRBJ1-2; D is ambiguous. Per germline, CDR1 KGHSH and CDR2 LQKENI. The CDR3 contains 15 residues. The V end was cut by 2 bases, the J end by 5 bases, with 15 bases between. The DNA for the CDR3 is TGTGCCAGCTCACCAGTTGAACAGAAATCTTATGGCTACACCTTC. This encodes CASSPVEQKSYGYTF.

This sequence joins TRBV28 and TRBJ1-1; D is possibly TRBD1 (5 bases). Per the germline V gene, CDR1 is MDHEN and CDR2 is SYDVKM. Trimming shortened V by 6 bases and J by 4 bases, and 12 bases separated the two germline ends. CDR3 length equals 13 residues. CDR3 protein: CASRNRRLTEAFF. The CDR3, as DNA: TGTGCCAGCAGAAACAGGAGACTCACTGAAGCTTTCTTT.

This chain links TRBV7-8 with TRBJ2-7; D may be TRBD1 (6 bases). Germline V lookup: CDR1 SGHVS, CDR2 FQNEAQ. The CDR3 is 14 amino acids. Trimming left V 2 bases short and J 2 bases short, with 10 bases between. CDR3 protein: CASSLSSGAYEQYV. Here the CDR3 DNA reads TGTGCCAGCAGCTTATCCTCAGGGGCCTACGAGCAGTACGTC.

The chain employs TRBV19 and TRBJ1-3, with D possibly matching TRBD1 (5 bases). Trimming took 4 bases from V and 0 from J, leaving 16 bases between them. CDR3 length: 17 residues. Per the germline V gene, CDR1 is LNHDA and CDR2 is SQIVND (reference sequence). CDR3 region: CASSTGHYGDSGNTIYF. The CDR3 DNA reads TGTGCCAGTAGTACAGGGCATTACGGGGACTCTGGAAACACCATATATTTT.

The CDR3, as DNA: TGTGCCAGCAGTCTAGTGGGACAGGGGGCGCCGGGGACTGAAGCTTTCTTT. It is translated as CASSLVGQGAPGTEAFF. The chain combines TRBV6-6 with TRBJ1-1; TRBD1 aligns across 12 bases. Germline V gene sequence: CDR1 MNHNY, CDR2 SVGAGI (reference sequence). V shed 5 bases, J shed 5 bases, and the junction held 12 bases outside the gene matches. This CDR3 has 17 residues.

In its sample, this clone was seen once. The V and J genes are TRBV6-6 and TRBJ1-2; the D is unclear. The CDR3 is 13 residues long. Trimming cost V 6 bases and J 0 bases, with 8 bases left between them. CDR1 and CDR2 from the germline V gene are MNHNY and SVGAGI (reference sequence). CDR3 bases: TGTGCCAGCAGGGCGGGAGCTAACTATGGCTACACCTTC. This gives the protein CASRAGANYGYTF.

This rearrangement joins TRBV18 to TRBJ2-7, with D possibly TRBD2 on 6 matching bases. Germline V lookup: CDR1 KGHSH, CDR2 LQKENI. The CDR3 runs 15 residues. Trimming removed 2 bases from V and 7 bases from J, with 18 bases in between. The CDR3 spells CASSPSQGEGGEQYV. As DNA, the CDR3 is TGTGCCAGCTCACCAAGTCAGGGAGAGGGAGGTGAGCAGTACGTC.

The CDR3 reads CASSPGLAGTYEQYV. The CDR3 region has the DNA TGTGCCAGCTCACCGGGACTAGCGGGGACCTACGAGCAGTACGTC. This chain connects TRBV18 to TRBJ2-7; 13 bases agree with TRBD2. Germline CDR1 and CDR2: KGHSH and LQKENI. This CDR3 comprises 15 residues. The V gene end was trimmed by 3 bases and the J gene end by 2 bases; junction bases not matched to a gene: 1.

The gene calls are TRBV10-3 and TRBJ2-2; D is unresolved. Looked up from germline, CDR1 is ENHRY and CDR2 is SYGVKD. This CDR3 has 13 amino acids. Trimming pared 2 bases from V and 3 bases from J, leaving 4 bases between. The CDR3 bases are TGTGCCATCAGTGAGCCTTACACCGGGGAGCTGTTTTTT. Its translation is CAISEPYTGELFF.

The rearrangement links TRBV10-1 to TRBJ1-1; D not resolved. From germline, CDR1 is WNHNN and CDR2 SYGVQD (reference sequence). V was clipped by 8 bases and J by 2 bases, with 18 bases between them. The CDR3 sequence is 15 residues long. CDR3 protein: CASPTQREGNTEAFF. The CDR3 bases are TGCGCCAGCCCGACCCAGCGAGAGGGTAACACTGAAGCTTTCTTT.

This clone showed up just once. This chain links TRBV7-8 with TRBJ2-7; 7 bases match TRBD2. V lost 1 base to trimming and J lost 1 base; unmatched junction nucleotides: 1. The CDR3 sequence is 14 residues long. Looked up from germline, CDR1 is SGHVS and CDR2 is FQNEAQ. CDR3 amino acids: CASSLGRGSYEQYV. DNA of the CDR3: TGTGCCAGCAGCTTAGGGCGGGGGTCCTACGAGCAGTACGTC.

The sample holds a few counts of this clone. The V and J genes are TRBV2 and TRBJ1-1, with no clear D. Trimming stripped 2 bases from V and 10 bases from J, with 11 bases between. CDR3 length equals 12 residues. CDR1 SNHLY and CDR2 FYNNEI come from the germline V gene. The CDR3 spells CASSELVGVAFF. The DNA of the CDR3 is TGTGCCAGCAGTGAACTGGTTGGGGTAGCTTTCTTT.

The V and J genes are TRBV6-1 and TRBJ1-5; D not certain. Trimming took off 1 base at V and 4 bases at J, with 5 bases between the two ends. CDR1 and CDR2 from the germline V gene are MNHNS and SASEGT. The CDR3 is 13 residues long. The CDR3 sequence: CASSEGPNQPQHF. In nucleotides, the CDR3 is TGTGCCAGCAGTGAAGGACCAAATCAGCCCCAGCATTTT.

This clone was counted only a few times. V usage is TRBV7-9 and J usage is TRBJ2-3; D is unresolved. The CDR3 runs to 15 residues. Per the germline V gene, CDR1 is SEHNR and CDR2 is FQNEAQ (reference sequence). V gave up 1 base and J gave up 4 bases, with 12 bases separating them. The CDR3 sequence is CASSLGFFSPDTQYF. CDR3 nucleotide sequence: TGTGCCAGCAGCTTAGGTTTTTTCTCCCCAGATACGCAGTATTTT.

This rearrangement joins TRBV20-1 to TRBJ2-1, with 9 positions matching TRBD2. This CDR3 is 19 amino acids long. Germline V gene sequence: CDR1 DFQATT, CDR2 SNEGSKA (reference sequence). J lost 0 bases, V lost 3 bases, and 15 bases had no gene match. The CDR3: CSASVPSGEPGSSYNEQFF. Here the CDR3 DNA reads TGCAGTGCTAGTGTACCTAGCGGGGAACCCGGATCCTCCTACAATGAGCAGTTCTTC.

The CDR3 spells CASSEATSYEQYV. CDR3 DNA sequence: TGTGCCAGCAGTGAAGCTACGTCCTACGAGCAGTACGTC. The V gene is TRBV6-1, the J gene TRBJ2-7, with D unclear. Germline V lookup: CDR1 MNHNS, CDR2 SASEGT. This CDR3 has 13 residues. With 0 bases removed from V and 1 base from J, the gap between germline ends came to 4 bases.

The V gene is TRBV28, the J gene TRBJ2-2, with D possibly matching TRBD1 (5 bases). With 8 bases removed from V and 0 bases from J, the gap between germline ends came to 16 bases. Per germline, CDR1 MDHEN and CDR2 SYDVKM. CDR3 length: 16 amino acids. This chain's CDR3 is CASGEWGAANTGELFF. CDR3 coding DNA: TGTGCCAGCGGTGAATGGGGCGCAGCGAACACCGGGGAGCTGTTTTTT.

The rearrangement joins TRBV5-1 to TRBJ1-5, with a weak D call TRBD1 (6 bases). The CDR3 contains 15 residues. CDR1 is SGHRS, CDR2 YFSETQ, per germline. Trimming shortened V by 4 bases and J by 0 bases, and 11 bases separated the two germline ends. The CDR3 here is CASSPLGGSNQPQHF. Here the CDR3 DNA reads TGCGCCAGCAGCCCGCTAGGGGGTAGCAATCAGCCCCAGCATTTT.

This clone was recorded once. The rearrangement links TRBV11-2 to TRBJ2-2, with D hard to call. The ends were cut back, 0 bases at V and 0 bases at J, with 11 bases in the middle. The CDR3 contains 17 residues. The germline V gene encodes CDR1 SGHAT and CDR2 FQNNGV. CDR3 sequence (DNA): TGTGCCAGCAGCTTAGATCCCTGGCCCCCGAACACCGGGGAGCTGTTTTTT. It translates to CASSLDPWPPNTGELFF.

This clone was seen a few times. This chain joins TRBV6-5 and TRBJ1-5, with D possibly being TRBD1 (6 bases). Germline CDR1 and CDR2: MNHEY and SVGAGI. V was cut by 0 bases and J by 9 bases, with 12 bases left in between. The CDR3 runs 14 residues. The CDR3 region has the DNA TGTGCCAGCAGTTACTCCGGGGGCGTCTGGCCCCAGCATTTT. This codes for CASSYSGGVWPQHF.